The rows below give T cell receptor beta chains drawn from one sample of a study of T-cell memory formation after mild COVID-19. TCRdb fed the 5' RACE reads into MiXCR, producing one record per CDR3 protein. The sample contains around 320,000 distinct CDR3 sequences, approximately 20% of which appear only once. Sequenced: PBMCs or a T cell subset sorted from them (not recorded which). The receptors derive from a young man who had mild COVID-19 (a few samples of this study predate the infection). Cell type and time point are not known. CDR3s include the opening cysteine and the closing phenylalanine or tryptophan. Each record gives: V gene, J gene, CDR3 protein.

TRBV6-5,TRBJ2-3,CASSYSSTGGGQYF
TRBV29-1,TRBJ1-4,CSVARGTNEKLFF
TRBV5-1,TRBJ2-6,CASSDAHSGANVLTF
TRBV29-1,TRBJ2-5,CSVETGRQETQYF
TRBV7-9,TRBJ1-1,CASSPARYTEAFF
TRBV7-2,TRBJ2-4,CASSSGVSKNIQYF
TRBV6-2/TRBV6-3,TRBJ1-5,CASSAGLGPQHF
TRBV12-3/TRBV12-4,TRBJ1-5,CASSLRGSNQPQHF
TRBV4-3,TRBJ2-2,CASSQAKIPRKGVTGELFF
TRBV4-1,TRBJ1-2,CASSQDRTPNYGYTF
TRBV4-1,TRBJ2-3,CASSPSGAAGRDTQYF
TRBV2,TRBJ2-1,CASRGQGSYNEQFF
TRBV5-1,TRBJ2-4,CASSLVVGANIQYF
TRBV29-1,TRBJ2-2,CSVELGSGELFF
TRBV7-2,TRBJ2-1,CASSLMTGYDNEQFF
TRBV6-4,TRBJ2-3,CASGDSLAGSTDTQYF
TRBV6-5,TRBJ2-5,CASTPQGKETQYF
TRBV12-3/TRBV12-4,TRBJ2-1,CASSRSSGGASYNEQFF
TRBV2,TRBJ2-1,CASSEHWYEQFF
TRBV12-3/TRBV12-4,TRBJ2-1,CASSPMGPSPKNEQFF
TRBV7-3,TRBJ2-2,CASSSGGAYTGELFF
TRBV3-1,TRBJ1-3,CASSQGASPSGNTIYF
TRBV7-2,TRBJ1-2,CASSLARGNGYTF
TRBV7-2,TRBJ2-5,CASSRERYQETQYF